This TCR beta chain comes out of a study of T cell repertoires in cytomegalovirus infection. About the study: Selected CMV epitopes included recently identified HLA-C-restricted ones as well as well-studied HLA-B-restricted ones. Based on public TCR beta signatures, there were indications of CMV infection and of a matching HLA type. Study-level results: In two of eight donors, the top clonotype was HLA-C-restricted CMV-specific. Summed frequency of shared TCR beta families picked out CMV carriers who also had the relevant HLA.

The ends lost 6 bases at V and 4 bases at J; junction bases unmatched: 10. The germline V gene has CDR1 LNHNV and CDR2 YYDKDF (reference sequence). CDR3 length equals 15 residues. This clonotype was observed at least ten times. Its antigen remains unidentified. TCRdb fed the reads into MiXCR, producing one record per CDR3 protein. The sample contains approximately 1,000,000 distinct CDR3 sequences, around 31% of which appear only once. This receptor was obtained from a human donor in good health (CMV status not recorded). Some clones in this sample may be carry-over from other donors' samples. Sample: cultured CD8+ T cells from PBMCs, taken from culture after CMV antigen stimulation. The chain recombines TRBV15 with TRBJ2-5; TRBD1 matches 8 bases. This chain's CDR3 is CATSVAGGTGETQYF. DNA of the CDR3: TGTGCCACCAGTGTCGCCGGAGGGACAGGAGAGACCCAGTACTTC.